This T cell receptor (beta chain) comes out of a study of human T cells and chemical hapten exposure. Study-wide context: Per-sample TCR yield variation was attributed mainly to small pooled library volume differences.

This CDR3 has 14 amino acids. V dropped 4 bases and J dropped 4; count of bases not matched to a gene: 4. Germline V gene data show CDR1 as MGHDK and CDR2 as SYGVNS. Study observations and caveats: TCRs whose frequency exceeded 1 in 1000 remained the same following DPC sensitization.

TCRdb called the RACE reads again in MiXCR, with one record for every CDR3 protein. The table lists about 65,000 distinct CDR3 sequences, about 6% of them singletons, with 3% to 4% in the top ten. Many counts were recorded for this clonotype. As yet, its antigen is unknown. The sample's time point: healthy volunteer bleed at 6 weeks. Total RNA came from unfractionated whole blood. This receptor was obtained from a female donor in good health. Some clones in this sample may be carry-over from other donors' samples. This chain uses TRBV25-1 with TRBJ2-3; 8 bases align to TRBD2. What was sequenced was whole blood. DNA for the CDR3: TGTGCCAGCAGTGGGCGGGAGGAGGCAGATACGCAGTATTTT. This encodes CASSGREEADTQYF.